A single sample is the source of the 10 T cell receptor beta chains below, sequenced in a study of T cell repertoires in cytomegalovirus infection. Their specific antigens are unknown. TCRdb re-called the reads through MiXCR, storing one row per CDR3 protein. There are approximately 500,000 distinct CDR3 sequences in the sample; roughly a third occur only once, and about 17% lies in the top ten. The source was cultured PBMCs, collected from culture after CMV antigen stimulation. The receptor set was obtained from a human donor in good health (CMV status not recorded). Some clones in this sample may be carry-over from other donors' samples.

This clonotype was recorded only once. The V call is TRBV11-1, the J call TRBJ2-2; TRBD2 agrees at 10 bases. Germline V gene data show CDR1 as SGHAT and CDR2 as FQDESV (reference sequence). Losses at the gene ends were 1 base for V and 3 bases for J; bases not matched to a gene: 2. The CDR3 has 16 amino acids. This chain's CDR3 is CASSLGLAGDTGELFF. The DNA for the CDR3 is TGTGCCAGCAGCTTAGGTCTAGCGGGAGACACCGGGGAGCTGTTTTTT.

In regard to this clonotype: An end of the junction does not agree with germline; a read error may underlie this. The chain carries TRBV11-2 and TRBJ2-7; D is uncertain. The germline V gene encodes CDR1 SGHAT and CDR2 FQNNGV. The CDR3 contains 12 residues. For the CDR3, the DNA is TGTGCCAGCAGCTTAGATGGGTACGAGCAGTGCTTC. Protein: CASSLDGYEQCF.

Here the CDR3 DNA reads TGTGCCAGCAAAGCGGCGAGCTCCTACGAGCAGTACTTC. It translates to CASKAASSYEQYF. The genes are TRBV7-2 and TRBJ2-7, with a tentative D call TRBD2 (5 bases). V dropped 7 bases and J dropped 0 bases, with 10 bases sitting between them. The CDR3 spans 13 residues. Germline values: CDR1 SGHTA, CDR2 FQGNSA.

The chain joins TRBV6-2 or TRBV6-3 to TRBJ2-3; 14 nucleotides agree with TRBD2. Losses at the gene ends were 7 bases for V and 5 bases for J; bases not matched to a gene: 2. This CDR3 comprises 14 residues. Germline V CDR1 and CDR2: MNHEY, SVGEGT. The CDR3 DNA follows: TGTGCCAGCACCGGGACTAGCGGGAGAGATACGCAGTATTTT. Amino acid sequence: CASTGTSGRDTQYF.

This clonotype was observed a handful of times. The chain carries TRBV6-8 and TRBJ2-1; TRBD2 matches 16 bases. V shed 7 bases, J shed 9 bases, and the junction held 12 bases outside the gene matches. Germline V CDR1 and CDR2: MNHGY, SAAAGT. The CDR3 loop spans 17 amino acids. The CDR3 nucleotides are TGTGCCAGCACCTACAGGGGACTAGCGGGAGGGCCCGGTGAGCAGTTCTTC. It encodes CASTYRGLAGGPGEQFF.

This chain links TRBV29-1 with TRBJ1-2, with a weak D call TRBD1 (5 bases). The CDR3 runs 14 residues. Deletions cut 7 bases from V and 1 base from J, with 16 bases between. Per the germline V gene, CDR1 is SQVTM and CDR2 is ANQGSEA. The CDR3 DNA reads as TGCAGCGCCCGGAGTGGCAGGGATAACTATGGCTACACCTTC. It translates to CSARSGRDNYGYTF.

The gene calls are TRBV7-2 and TRBJ2-7; 10 bases line up with TRBD2. Germline V gene lookup returns CDR1 SGHTA and CDR2 FQGNSA. V was clipped by 5 bases and J by 0 bases; unmatched bases: 13. The CDR3 runs 18 residues. CDR3 coding DNA: TGTGCCAGCAGCCCTCGACTAGCGGGTGGTGAAAGCTCCTACGAGCAGTACTTC. The encoded protein is CASSPRLAGGESSYEQYF.

The chain uses TRBV18 and TRBJ2-1; D unresolved. CDR1 KGHSH and CDR2 LQKENI come from the germline V gene. The CDR3 has 17 amino acids. Deletions cut 0 bases from V and 0 bases from J, with 12 bases between. The chain's CDR3 is CASSPPATLSSYNEQFF. CDR3 nucleotides: TGTGCCAGCTCACCACCCGCGACACTGAGCTCCTACAATGAGCAGTTCTTC. The whole variable domain, remainder taken from reference TRBV18 and TRBJ2-1, is NAGVMQNPRHLVRRRGQEARLRCSPMKGHSHVYWYRQLPEEGLKFMVYLQKENIIDESGMPKERFSAEFPKEGPSILRIQQVVRGDSAAYFCASSPPATLSSYNEQFFGPGTRLTVL.

This chain connects TRBV11-2 to TRBJ1-1; no definite D call. Germline loops: CDR1 SGHAT, CDR2 FQNNGV. Deletions cut 0 bases from V and 10 bases from J, with 9 bases between. The CDR3 consists of 12 residues. DNA of the CDR3: TGTGCCAGCAGCTTAGATCTTCGGGCAGCTTTCTTT. It is translated as CASSLDLRAAFF.

This clonotype was recorded many times. CDR3 coding DNA: TGTGCCAGCAGCCCGATCAGGGGGTCCTACAATGAGCAGTTCTTC. This sequence encodes CASSPIRGSYNEQFF. The rearrangement joins TRBV7-8 to TRBJ2-1; 7 nucleotides agree with TRBD1. The CDR3 consists of 15 residues. Per germline, CDR1 SGHVS and CDR2 FQNEAQ. J lost 1 base, V lost 5 bases, and 5 bases had no gene match.